A selection of T cell receptor beta chains follows, all from one sample in a study of monozygotic twins with inflammatory bowel disease. Each CDR3 protein gets one entry in TCRdb, which reprocessed the 5' RACE reads and gives no DNA. This sample's clone table lists 400,000 to 500,000 distinct CDR3 sequences. The material sequenced was blood. The receptors originated from a human donor with ulcerative colitis or Crohn's disease, or a healthy co-twin of an affected twin (not recorded which). Both conserved end residues are part of each CDR3. Each record gives: J gene, V gene, CDR3 protein.

>TRBJ1-1|TRBV7-2
CASSSTTVGNTEAFF
>TRBJ1-5|TRBV20-1
CSASQGINQPQHF
>TRBJ1-5|TRBV6-7
CATGGDRLNQPQHF
>TRBJ2-7|TRBV10-3
CAISEQYEQYF
>TRBJ1-1|TRBV6-5
CASSRDSVGEAFF
>TRBJ2-1|TRBV4-1
CASTAGGHNEQFF
>TRBJ2-3|TRBV4-2
CASSQDAARASKDTQYF
>TRBJ2-2|TRBV7-1
CASSSWTGVKTGELFF
>TRBJ1-1|TRBV10-3
CAISDPGTKGYTEAFF
>TRBJ2-1|TRBV3-1
CASSPFAGEGHPYNEQFF
>TRBJ1-2|TRBV7-2
CASSLYRGGYGYTF
>TRBJ1-1|TRBV5-1
CASSLGTGSTEAFF
>TRBJ1-2|TRBV5-1
CASSLTGQGRSYTF
>TRBJ2-1|TRBV6-5
CASSYLPGEQFF
>TRBJ2-1|TRBV28
CASSLARTSGRNEQFF
>TRBJ1-2|TRBV5-1
CASSANRDRGLMDYGYTF
>TRBJ1-3|TRBV7-2
CASSPNRTPVSGNTIYF
>TRBJ1-2|TRBV6-2/TRBV6-3
CASSLQGLNYGYTF
>TRBJ1-5|TRBV19
CASSIRGTGRGNQPQHF
>TRBJ2-3|TRBV7-6
CASSLEVRPGGGHGDTQYF
>TRBJ2-1|TRBV7-3
CASGLSGGYNEQFF
>TRBJ1-1|TRBV19
CASSNSLLAEAFF
>TRBJ2-7|TRBV30
CAWRPRGQGKYEQYF
>TRBJ1-6|TRBV5-1
CASSFRDRDNSPLHF
>TRBJ1-1|TRBV20-1
CSAWRGTNTEAFF
>TRBJ1-5|TRBV3-1
CASSFHDRPNQPQHF
>TRBJ1-2|TRBV5-1
CASSLLGTGIYGYTF
>TRBJ2-1|TRBV29-1
CSVQGLSYNEQFF
>TRBJ2-7|TRBV5-1
CASAYSSGSLLSGEQYF
>TRBJ2-7|TRBV28
CASSLLAEFYEQYF
>TRBJ2-1|TRBV2
CASSGLGEQFF